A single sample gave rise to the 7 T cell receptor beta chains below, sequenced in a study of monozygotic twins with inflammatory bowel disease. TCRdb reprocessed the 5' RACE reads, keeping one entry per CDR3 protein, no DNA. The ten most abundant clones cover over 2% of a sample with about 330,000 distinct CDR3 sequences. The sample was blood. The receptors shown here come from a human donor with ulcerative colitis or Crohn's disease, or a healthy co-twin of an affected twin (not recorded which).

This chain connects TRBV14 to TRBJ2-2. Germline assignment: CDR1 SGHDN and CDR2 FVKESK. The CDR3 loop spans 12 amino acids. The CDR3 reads CASSQAVGELFF. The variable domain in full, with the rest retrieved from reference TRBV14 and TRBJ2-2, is EAGVTQFPSHSVIEKGQTVTLRCDPISGHDNLYWYRRVMGKEIKFLLHFVKESKQDESGMPNNRFLAERTGGTYSTLKVQPAELEDSGVYFCASSQAVGELFFGEGSRLTVL.

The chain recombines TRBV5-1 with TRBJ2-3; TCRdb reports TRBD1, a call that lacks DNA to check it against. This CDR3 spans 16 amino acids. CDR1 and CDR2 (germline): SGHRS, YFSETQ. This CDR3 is CASSLRPPDSTDTQYF. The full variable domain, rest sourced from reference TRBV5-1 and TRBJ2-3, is KAGVTQTPRYLIKTRGQQVTLSCSPISGHRSVSWYQQTPGQGLQFLFEYFSETQRNKGNFPGRFSGRQFSNSRSEMNVSTLELGDSALYLCASSLRPPDSTDTQYFGPGTRLTVL.

This chain's CDR3 is CASSQELSRGNIQYF. The chain joins TRBV4-3 to TRBJ2-4; the D gene TCRdb calls, TRBD1, cannot be checked with no DNA. The germline V gene has CDR1 LGHNA and CDR2 YSLEER. This CDR3 has 15 amino acids.

The CDR3 reads CASSLGDRKNSPLHF. The chain couples TRBV7-9 to TRBJ1-6; lacking DNA, the TRBD1 call made by TCRdb goes unchecked. The CDR3 extends over 15 amino acids. The V gene's germline CDR1 is SEHNR and CDR2 FQNEAQ (reference sequence).

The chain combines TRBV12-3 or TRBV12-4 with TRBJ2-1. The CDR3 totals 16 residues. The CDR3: CASSPPARGSYNEQFF.

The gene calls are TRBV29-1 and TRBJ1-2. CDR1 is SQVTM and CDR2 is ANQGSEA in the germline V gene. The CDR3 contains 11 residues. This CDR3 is CSARGSYGYTF.

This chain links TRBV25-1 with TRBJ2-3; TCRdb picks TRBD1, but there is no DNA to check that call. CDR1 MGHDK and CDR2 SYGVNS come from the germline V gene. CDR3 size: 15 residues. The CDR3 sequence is CASGGQGLSTDTQYF.